These 10 T cell receptor beta chains originate from one sample sequenced in a study of T cells in narcolepsy. TCRdb's copy holds only in-frame clones and misses some; the assay was immunoSEQ multiplex PCR. This sample yields under 35,000 clones, of which roughly 80% are seen a single time; 0.85% to 1.2% belongs to the top ten. Specimen: memory (CD45RA-) CD4+ T cells from blood. All receptors come from a human donor in good health.

This rearrangement joins TRBV5-4 to TRBJ2-3; 10 bases are shared with TRBD2. Germline CDR1 SGHNT, CDR2 YYREEE (reference sequence). V was pared by 3 bases and J by 3 bases, with 7 bases of the junction left unmatched. CDR3 length: 16 amino acids. In DNA form, the CDR3 reads TGTGCCAGCAGCTCACCTGGACTAGCGGAAACAGATACGCAGTATTTT. Residues: CASSSPGLAETDTQYF.

The gene calls are TRBV28 and TRBJ1-3, with 12 positions matching TRBD1. The germline gives CDR1 MDHEN, CDR2 SYDVKM. Trimming cost V 5 bases and J 2 bases; bases outside gene matches: 7. The CDR3 runs 17 residues. For the CDR3, the DNA is TGTGCCAGCAGTGCCGGGACAGGGGGCGTTACTGGAAACACCATATATTTT. This translates into CASSAGTGGVTGNTIYF.

The genes are TRBV12-5 and TRBJ2-3; the D gene is possibly TRBD2 (7 bases). Germline V gene data show CDR1 as LGHNT and CDR2 as FRNRAP. Trimming stripped 6 bases from V and 1 base from J, with 11 bases between. This CDR3 is 14 amino acids long. In DNA, the CDR3 is TGTGCTAGTGGCCGGGGGGCGGGCACAGATACGCAGTATTTT. This translates into CASGRGAGTDTQYF.

This chain uses TRBV5-1 with TRBJ2-7, with unresolved D. Per the germline V gene, CDR1 is SGHRS and CDR2 is YFSETQ. Trimming removed 4 bases at V and 2 bases at J, with 13 bases between. This CDR3 region has 14 residues. The CDR3 region has the DNA TGCGCCAGCAGCGACGGGTCAGTCCCCTACGAGCAGTACTTC. Protein product: CASSDGSVPYEQYF.

The rearrangement uses TRBV10-3 and TRBJ2-2, with D possibly being TRBD2 (6 bases). Trimming removed 4 bases from V and 0 bases from J, with 12 bases in between. Per the germline V gene, CDR1 is ENHRY and CDR2 is SYGVKD. The CDR3 spans 16 residues. In DNA, the CDR3 is TGTGCCATCAGTGGGTTTGGACTAACGAACACCGGGGAGCTGTTTTTT. Translation gives CAISGFGLTNTGELFF.

The chain employs TRBV5-8 and TRBJ1-3; D not certain. Per the germline V gene, CDR1 is SGHTS and CDR2 is YDEGEE. Trimming took off 4 bases at V and 1 base at J, with 15 bases between the two ends. The CDR3 extends over 16 amino acids. Here the CDR3 reads CASSPSSRESGNTIYF. In nucleotides, the CDR3 is TGTGCCAGCAGCCCTTCCTCGAGGGAATCTGGAAACACCATATATTTT.

This clone was seen more than once but under ten times. The chain recombines TRBV5-8 with TRBJ1-4; D is uncertain. Trimming took off 0 bases at V and 4 bases at J, with 10 bases between the two ends. CDR1 and CDR2 from the germline V gene are SGHTS and YDEGEE. The CDR3 covers 15 residues. CDR3 DNA: TGTGCCAGCAGCTTGGGTCAGGTGTTTAATGAAAAACTGTTTTTT. Its protein is CASSLGQVFNEKLFF.

The rearrangement uses TRBV15 and TRBJ1-6; D call uncertain. This CDR3 region has 17 residues. The germline CDR1 and CDR2 sequences are LNHNV and YYDKDF (reference sequence). V dropped 0 bases and J dropped 3 bases, with 12 bases sitting between them. The CDR3 spells CATSRDLRINYNSPLHF. In nucleotides, the CDR3 is TGTGCCACCAGCAGAGATCTACGGATTAACTATAATTCACCCCTCCACTTT.

The genes are TRBV2 and TRBJ1-1; the D gene is possibly TRBD1 (6 bases). CDR1 and CDR2 from the germline V gene are SNHLY and FYNNEI. Trimming shortened V by 11 bases and J by 1 base, and 17 bases separated the two germline ends. CDR3 size: 14 residues. CDR3 sequence (DNA): TGTGCCGCGAAATGGGGGGGCGAGAACACTGAAGCTTTCTTT. Translating gives CAAKWGGENTEAFF.

CDR3 bases: TGTGCCAGCTCACCAGACAGGCAATCCTACAATGAGCAGTTCTTC. It encodes CASSPDRQSYNEQFF. The chain carries TRBV18 and TRBJ2-1; D may be TRBD1 (6 bases). The CDR3 loop spans 15 amino acids. The V end was cut by 2 bases, the J end by 1 base, with 9 bases between. Germline V CDR1 and CDR2: KGHSH, LQKENI.